These 32 T cell receptor beta chains came from one sample sequenced in a study of identical twins. TCRdb passed the 5' RACE reads through MiXCR, listing each CDR3 protein once. The table has 1.5 million or so distinct CDR3 sequences, roughly a third seen once. The sample consisted of cord blood. The receptors stem from a newborn girl in good health.

V gene TRBV5-6 combines with J gene TRBJ1-2; D gene ambiguous. V was pared by 0 bases and J by 0 bases, with 9 bases between. The CDR3 is made up of 15 amino acids. The V gene's germline CDR1 is SGHDT and CDR2 YYEEEE. For the CDR3, the DNA is TGTGCCAGCAGCTTGGGCCCGACGTCTAACTATGGCTACACCTTC. It yields the protein CASSLGPTSNYGYTF. Together with reference TRBV5-6 and TRBJ1-2, the CDR3 gives the full variable domain: DAGVTQSPTHLIKTRGQQVTLRCSPKSGHDTVSWYQQALGQGPQFIFQYYEEEERQRGNFPDRFSGHQFPNYSSELNVNALLLGDSALYLCASSLGPTSNYGYTFGSGTRLTVV.

The rearrangement uses TRBV3-1 and TRBJ1-2; D possibly corresponds to TRBD1 (5 bases). Germline V lookup: CDR1 LGHDT, CDR2 YNNKEL (reference sequence). V was pared by 0 bases and J by 8 bases, with 13 bases between. This CDR3 has 14 amino acids. In DNA form, the CDR3 reads TGTGCCAGCAGCCAAGATGGCAGGGTCGAAGGCTACACCTTC. This encodes CASSQDGRVEGYTF.

This rearrangement joins TRBV5-1 to TRBJ2-3; D could derive from TRBD1 or TRBD2 (6 bases each). CDR1 is SGHRS and CDR2 is YFSETQ in the germline V gene. The CDR3 is made up of 14 amino acids. The V gene lost 4 bases and the J gene lost 4 bases, with 13 bases spanning the gap. As DNA, the CDR3 is TGCGCCAGCAGCCCGCAGAGGGGGGCAGATACGCAGTATTTT. It is translated as CASSPQRGADTQYF.

V is TRBV4-1 and J is TRBJ2-4; tentative D call: TRBD2 (7 bases). This CDR3 comprises 14 residues. V gave up 3 bases and J gave up 13 bases, with 19 bases separating them. Germline values: CDR1 MGHRA, CDR2 YSYEKL. In DNA form, the CDR3 reads TGCGCCAGCAGCCAGTGGGCAGGGGACTACGGGCAGTACTTC. Translated, it gives CASSQWAGDYGQYF.

This clonotype has more than one count but fewer than ten. The chain carries TRBV6-1 and TRBJ2-1; 10 positions agree with TRBD2. This CDR3 is 16 amino acids long. Germline CDR1 and CDR2: MNHNS and SASEGT. The V segment lost 2 bases and the J segment 4 bases; nucleotides outside the gene matches: 5. The CDR3 protein is CASSELTSGPYNEQFF. The CDR3, as DNA: TGTGCCAGCAGTGAACTGACTAGCGGGCCGTACAATGAGCAGTTCTTC.

This clonotype was seen at least ten times. The chain recombines TRBV10-3 with TRBJ2-7, with 8 nucleotides matching TRBD1. The CDR3 loop spans 14 amino acids. Germline loops: CDR1 ENHRY, CDR2 SYGVKD. V shed 4 bases and J 2 bases; nucleotides not matched to a gene: 4. CDR3 amino acids: CAISGTGIAYEQYF. As DNA, the CDR3 is TGTGCCATCAGTGGGACAGGGATTGCCTACGAGCAGTACTTC.

This chain joins TRBV12-3 or TRBV12-4 and TRBJ2-3; D is undetermined. This CDR3 is 15 amino acids long. V was cut by 7 bases and J by 2 bases, with 16 bases left in between. The CDR3 is CASTPSGVYTDTQYF. The CDR3 DNA is TGTGCCAGCACCCCGAGTGGAGTATACACAGATACGCAGTATTTT.

The rearrangement uses TRBV5-1 and TRBJ2-1; D tentatively reads TRBD1 or TRBD2 (7 bases each). Germline V gives CDR1 SGHRS, CDR2 YFSETQ. V was cut by 4 bases and J by 7 bases, with 21 bases left in between. This CDR3 has 16 residues. The CDR3 reads CASSPEGAGVGNEQFF. CDR3 coding DNA: TGCGCCAGCAGCCCGGAGGGGGCGGGAGTCGGAAATGAGCAGTTCTTC.

This clonotype has just a few counts. Here the CDR3 reads CASSLGPGGEEKLFF. The CDR3 DNA sequence: TGCGCCAGCAGCTTGGGCCCAGGGGGAGAGGAAAAACTGTTTTTT. The chain has TRBV5-1 and TRBJ1-4; 7 bases fit TRBD1. Germline-derived CDR1 and CDR2 are SGHRS and YFSETQ. Trimming took 0 bases from V and 8 from J; bases not matched to a gene: 7. The CDR3 has 15 amino acids.

In this sample, this clonotype turned up a few times. The DNA for the CDR3 is TGCGCCAGCAGCTTGGAACCCGATAACTATGGCTACACCTTC. Its protein product is CASSLEPDNYGYTF. The chain uses TRBV5-1 and TRBJ1-2; no definite D call. Trimming cost V 0 bases and J 1 base, with 7 bases left between them. The germline V gene encodes CDR1 SGHRS and CDR2 YFSETQ. The CDR3 extends over 14 amino acids.

This clonotype occurred many times. The rearrangement joins TRBV29-1 to TRBJ2-3; D is ambiguous. Germline values: CDR1 SQVTM, CDR2 ANQGSEA. V lost 0 bases and J lost 3, with 7 bases in between. The CDR3 is 13 amino acids. CDR3 in amino acids: CSVEDLRTDTQYF. The CDR3 coding sequence is TGCAGCGTTGAAGATTTGAGGACAGATACGCAGTATTTT.

The genes are TRBV4-1 and TRBJ1-1; 8 nucleotides line up with TRBD1. CDR3 length: 19 amino acids. Germline V gives CDR1 MGHRA, CDR2 YSYEKL. The junction had 19 bases not matched to a gene; V was cut back by 0 bases and J by 7 bases. CDR3 loop: CASSQESPLLLQGAIEAFF. The DNA of the CDR3 is TGCGCCAGCAGCCAAGAGTCCCCCTTGTTACTGCAGGGGGCCATTGAAGCTTTCTTT.

This clonotype was seen a handful of times. The V call is TRBV7-2, the J call TRBJ1-1; 10 bases line up with TRBD1. V lost 1 base to trimming and J lost 0 bases; unmatched junction nucleotides: 5. Germline CDR1 is SGHTA and CDR2 is FQGNSA. This CDR3 is built from 17 residues. The CDR3: CASSLGYGTGVNTEAFF. In nucleotides, the CDR3 is TGTGCCAGCAGCTTAGGTTACGGGACAGGGGTGAACACTGAAGCTTTCTTT. The full variable domain, its missing parts supplied by reference TRBV7-2 and TRBJ1-1, is GAGVSQSPSNKVTEKGKDVELRCDPISGHTALYWYRQSLGQGLEFLIYFQGNSAPDKSGLPSDRFSAERTGGSVSTLTIQRTQQEDSAVYLCASSLGYGTGVNTEAFFGQGTRLTVV.

This clonotype was counted a few times. The chain couples TRBV7-8 to TRBJ2-1; D is perhaps TRBD2 (6 bases). The CDR3 totals 16 residues. V gave up 1 base and J gave up 10 bases, with 20 bases separating them. From germline, CDR1 is SGHVS and CDR2 FQNEAQ. The CDR3 here is CASSLGSTRLVREQFF. For the CDR3, the DNA is TGTGCCAGCAGCTTAGGATCGACTAGGCTTGTCAGAGAGCAGTTCTTC.

The rearrangement links TRBV27 to TRBJ1-1; D is possibly TRBD1 (5 bases). Looked up from germline, CDR1 is MNHEY and CDR2 is SMNVEV (reference sequence). The CDR3 is 14 residues long. The germline V and J ends were trimmed by 2 bases and 3 bases, with 10 bases remaining between them. CDR3 nucleotide sequence: TGTGCCAGCAGTTTACGGGGGGTACACACTGAAGCTTTCTTT. It translates to CASSLRGVHTEAFF.

This clonotype was observed a handful of times. The chain recombines TRBV27 with TRBJ2-4, with D possibly being TRBD2 (5 bases). The V gene lost 2 bases and the J gene lost 5 bases, with 16 bases spanning the gap. This CDR3 contains 16 residues. CDR1 is MNHEY, CDR2 SMNVEV, per germline (reference sequence). The CDR3 is CASSLTLVGPENIQYF. The CDR3 DNA is TGTGCCAGCAGTTTAACACTAGTCGGACCTGAAAACATTCAGTACTTC.

The genes are TRBV4-2 and TRBJ2-3; TRBD2 matches at 13 bases. V gave up 0 bases and J gave up 4 bases; unmatched junction bases: 4. The CDR3 sequence is 17 residues long. CDR1 is LGHNA and CDR2 is YNFKEQ in the germline V gene. The CDR3 nucleotides read TGTGCCAGCAGCCAAGAGGGGACTAGCGGGACAGCAGATACGCAGTATTTT. Its protein is CASSQEGTSGTADTQYF.

The rearrangement uses TRBV12-3 or TRBV12-4 and TRBJ2-5; D perhaps matches TRBD1 (6 bases). The CDR3 totals 13 residues. Trimming took 3 bases from V and 5 from J, leaving 10 bases between them. The CDR3 coding sequence is TGTGCCAGCAGTTTTGTCCAGGGGGAGACCCAGTACTTC. This translates into CASSFVQGETQYF.

This clonotype was found a few times. The rearrangement links TRBV9 to TRBJ1-1; D is unclear. Trimming took off 0 bases at V and 0 bases at J, with 12 bases between the two ends. Germline loops: CDR1 SGDLS, CDR2 YYNGEE. This CDR3 is built from 16 residues. CDR3 in amino acids: CASSVASVTLNTEAFF. CDR3 DNA: TGTGCCAGCAGCGTAGCCTCAGTCACTTTGAACACTGAAGCTTTCTTT.

This clonotype has at least ten counts. This chain links TRBV10-3 with TRBJ2-1; no clear D. The CDR3 runs to 14 residues. Trimming took 4 bases from V and 5 from J, leaving 12 bases between them. Germline V gene lookup returns CDR1 ENHRY and CDR2 SYGVKD. The CDR3 spells CAISGSSPDNEQFF. CDR3 DNA sequence: TGTGCCATCAGTGGCTCGAGCCCTGACAATGAGCAGTTCTTC.

Only a few counts were recorded for this clonotype. The chain couples TRBV20-1 to TRBJ1-5, with D maybe TRBD1 (5 bases). This CDR3 region has 14 residues. Trimming shortened V by 5 bases and J by 5 bases, and 16 bases separated the two germline ends. The germline CDR1 and CDR2 sequences are DFQATT and SNEGSKA (reference sequence). As DNA, the CDR3 is TGCAGTGCTGGGGGATCTTTAATTGATCAGCCCCAGCATTTT. Translating it yields CSAGGSLIDQPQHF.

This clonotype occurred a few times. The chain is built from TRBV11-2 and TRBJ1-3, with D perhaps TRBD1 (5 bases). The CDR3 loop spans 14 amino acids. V was cut by 0 bases and J by 4 bases, with 7 bases left in between. Germline CDR1 and CDR2: SGHAT and FQNNGV. The CDR3 region is CASSLDRDGNTIYF. For the CDR3, the DNA is TGTGCCAGCAGCTTAGACAGGGACGGAAACACCATATATTTT.

This chain connects TRBV21-1 to TRBJ2-7; the table names TRBD2, a call not compared with the DNA. TRBV21-1 is a pseudogene segment. The CDR3 covers 14 residues. CDR3 DNA sequence: TGTGCCAGCAACGACCTAGCGGGATACTACGAGCAGTACTTC. Translated: CASNDLAGYYEQYF.

The chain combines TRBV30 with TRBJ2-1; D gene ambiguous. The J call may be mistaken, given a closer DNA end match to TRBJ2-7. Germline CDR1 GTSNPN, CDR2 SVGIG (reference sequence). The CDR3 is 12 residues long. In DNA form, the CDR3 reads TGTGCCTGGGCCCCCACCTACAATGAGCAGTACTTC. This codes for CAWAPTYNEQYF.

CDR3 amino acids: CASSVAPRGGESTQYF. DNA for the CDR3: TGTGCCAGCAGCGTAGCTCCCCGGGGGGGCGAGTCGACGCAGTATTTT. This sequence joins TRBV9 and TRBJ2-3, with 8 nucleotides matching TRBD2. With V trimmed by 0 bases and J by 9 bases, 12 bases remained unmatched. CDR1 is SGDLS, CDR2 YYNGEE, per germline. There are 16 residues in the CDR3.

The table lists this clonotype with a count of one. The chain has TRBV7-9 and TRBJ2-5, with TRBD1 matching 7 bases. This CDR3 is built from 13 residues. The trim removed 7 bases at V and 11 bases at J, leaving 13 bases unmatched. Germline V gene data show CDR1 as SEHNR and CDR2 as FQNEAQ (reference sequence). The CDR3 DNA reads TGTGCCAGCACCACATCCAACAGGGGCCGACAGTACTTC. This sequence encodes CASTTSNRGRQYF.

This clonotype has a handful of counts. This sequence joins TRBV3-1 and TRBJ2-7, with D tentatively TRBD2 (6 bases). There are 15 residues in the CDR3. The V and J ends lost 4 bases and 4 bases respectively, with 17 bases between them. CDR1 LGHDT and CDR2 YNNKEL come from the germline V gene (reference sequence). The CDR3 nucleotides are TGTGCCAGCAGCCTTCTCCGGGAGTCTCCGTACGAGCAGTACTTC. It codes for CASSLLRESPYEQYF.

The chain carries TRBV10-3 and TRBJ2-3, with 10 bases that match TRBD2. J lost 7 bases, V lost 0 bases, and 4 bases had no gene match. Germline V gene data show CDR1 as ENHRY and CDR2 as SYGVKD. The CDR3 has 15 residues. As DNA, the CDR3 is TGTGCCATCAGTGAGTCTACTAGCGGGGACCATACGCAGTATTTT. It encodes CAISESTSGDHTQYF.

This chain joins TRBV28 and TRBJ2-6; D gene uncertain. The germline V gene has CDR1 MDHEN and CDR2 SYDVKM. This CDR3 is built from 14 residues. The V gene lost 6 bases and the J gene lost 0 bases, with 6 bases spanning the gap. CDR3 in amino acids: CASRPSSGANVLTF. For the CDR3, the DNA is TGTGCCAGCAGGCCGAGCTCTGGGGCCAACGTCCTGACTTTC. The full variable domain, rest sourced from reference TRBV28 and TRBJ2-6, is DVKVTQSSRYLVKRTGEKVFLECVQDMDHENMFWYRQDPGLGLRLIYFSYDVKMKEKGDIPEGYSVSREKKERFSLILESASTNQTSMYLCASRPSSGANVLTFGAGSRLTVL.

In this sample, this clonotype turned up once. This rearrangement joins TRBV20-1 to TRBJ2-1; 15 bases are shared with TRBD2. The J call is doubtful: the DNA matches TRBJ2-7 better. The CDR3 is 17 residues long. Germline V CDR1 and CDR2: DFQATT, SNEGSKA (reference sequence). The CDR3 spells CSARSGLAGGSYNEQYF. The CDR3 nucleotides are TGCAGTGCTAGGTCCGGACTAGCGGGGGGGTCCTACAATGAGCAGTACTTC.

This chain uses TRBV29-1 with TRBJ1-1; D is undetermined. Trimming pared 5 bases from V and 0 bases from J, leaving 10 bases between. The length of the CDR3 is 13 residues. Germline V gene sequence: CDR1 SQVTM, CDR2 ANQGSEA. The CDR3 bases are TGCAGCGTTCTCAGCGGCATGAACACTGAAGCTTTCTTT. It translates to CSVLSGMNTEAFF.

Note on this clonotype: This sequence is one base from a far larger clone and is likely a read error. This chain connects TRBV28 to TRBJ1-4, with D unclear. With 7 bases removed from V and 4 bases from J, the gap between germline ends came to 4 bases. Germline values: CDR1 MDHEN, CDR2 SYDVKM. CDR3 length: 11 residues. CDR3 loop: CASTFNEKLFF. CDR3 DNA sequence: TGTGCCAGCACCTTTAATGAAAAACTGTTTTTT.